This entry lists 31 T cell receptor beta chains sequenced from one sample in a study of T cells after yellow fever vaccination. TCRdb called the 5' RACE reads again in MiXCR, with one record for every CDR3 protein. This sample has about 120,000 distinct CDR3 sequences, with roughly 15% found just once. Sequencing used CD8+ T cells sorted from PBMCs, obtained 5 days after the yellow fever booster vaccination. These receptors were obtained from a man younger than 35 who received the YFV17D yellow fever vaccine.

In its sample, this clonotype was seen a few times. Here the CDR3 DNA reads TGTGCCAGCAGCTTAGTAGGCAACAGGGTCCATGGCTACACCTTC. Its protein product is CASSLVGNRVHGYTF. This sequence joins TRBV13 and TRBJ1-2, with D perhaps matching TRBD1 (6 bases). Germline CDR1 PRHDT, CDR2 FYEKMQ (reference sequence). Trimming removed 1 base from V and 6 bases from J, with 15 bases in between. The CDR3 has 15 residues.

This chain links TRBV6-2 or TRBV6-3 with TRBJ2-3; TRBD1 matches at 9 bases. Trimming cost V 11 bases and J 0 bases; bases outside gene matches: 18. Germline V lookup: CDR1 MNHEY, CDR2 SVGEGT. The CDR3 consists of 18 residues. In nucleotides, the CDR3 is TGTGCCGCGGCCTGGGACAGGGCACTGGGGGCCAGCACAGATACGCAGTATTTT. Its protein is CAAAWDRALGASTDTQYF.

This clonotype was counted once. V is TRBV7-9 and J is TRBJ1-1; 7 bases map to TRBD1. Germline assignment: CDR1 SEHNR and CDR2 FQNEAQ (reference sequence). V shed 2 bases, J shed 2 bases, and the junction held 5 bases outside the gene matches. There are 15 residues in the CDR3. CDR3 in amino acids: CASSLNRGSNTEAFF. CDR3 sequence (DNA): TGTGCCAGCAGCTTAAACAGGGGCTCTAACACTGAAGCTTTCTTT.

This clonotype was seen a handful of times. CDR3 sequence reads: CASSQRPQGAGYEQYF. The CDR3 nucleotides read TGTGCCAGCAGTCAACGACCACAGGGGGCAGGCTACGAGCAGTACTTC. The rearrangement links TRBV27 to TRBJ2-7; 9 nucleotides align to TRBD1. CDR1 and CDR2 (germline): MNHEY, SMNVEV (reference sequence). This CDR3 region has 16 residues. The V gene end was trimmed by 5 bases and the J gene end by 3 bases; junction bases not matched to a gene: 11.

In its sample, this clonotype was seen a few times. The chain links TRBV12-3 or TRBV12-4 to TRBJ2-1, with D unresolved. The CDR3 is 12 amino acids. Trimming took 6 bases from V and 12 from J, leaving 15 bases between them. The CDR3 DNA reads TGTGCCAGCAGCCCCCTCGGCGACCCGCAGTTCTTC. Translated, it gives CASSPLGDPQFF.

This clonotype was counted between two and nine times. The V gene is TRBV7-9, the J gene TRBJ1-2; D is unresolved. The CDR3 is 16 amino acids. CDR1 and CDR2 from the germline V gene are SEHNR and FQNEAQ (reference sequence). The V and J ends lost 3 bases and 4 bases respectively, with 18 bases between them. This chain's CDR3 is CASSFSGVITAYGYTF. In DNA form, the CDR3 reads TGTGCCAGCAGCTTCTCGGGAGTCATTACGGCCTATGGCTACACCTTC.

The chain recombines TRBV6-1 with TRBJ1-1; the D is unclear. The length of the CDR3 is 13 residues. Trimming removed 0 bases at V and 6 bases at J, with 8 bases between. Germline V gene data show CDR1 as MNHNS and CDR2 as SASEGT. CDR3 amino acids: CASSEAGRPEAFF. As DNA, the CDR3 is TGTGCCAGCAGTGAAGCAGGGAGGCCTGAAGCTTTCTTT.

This chain links TRBV6-5 with TRBJ2-1; D possibly corresponds to TRBD1 (5 bases). This CDR3 has 14 residues. CDR1 and CDR2 from the germline V gene are MNHEY and SVGAGI. With 6 bases removed from V and 2 bases from J, the gap between germline ends came to 11 bases. CDR3 sequence: CASSYAGPYNEQFF. CDR3 nucleotide sequence: TGTGCCAGCAGCTACGCAGGGCCCTACAATGAGCAGTTCTTC.

The rearrangement links TRBV20-1 to TRBJ2-7; D is perhaps TRBD1 or TRBD2 (7 bases each). CDR1 is DFQATT, CDR2 SNEGSKA, per germline (reference sequence). Trimming left V 6 bases short and J 4 bases short, with 13 bases between. This CDR3 is built from 12 residues. CDR3 DNA sequence: TGCAGTGCCGGCAGGGGGGGTTACGAGCAGTACTTC. This codes for CSAGRGGYEQYF.

The gene calls are TRBV7-6 and TRBJ1-2; 10 nucleotides agree with TRBD1. The CDR3 contains 14 residues. Trimming cost V 5 bases and J 7 bases; bases outside gene matches: 7. Germline V lookup: CDR1 SGHVS, CDR2 FNYEAQ. The CDR3 nucleotides are TGTGCCAGCAGCGAAACTGACAGGGGGCCTGGCTACACCTTC. It yields the protein CASSETDRGPGYTF. Supplemented by reference TRBV7-6 and TRBJ1-2, the full variable domain reads GAGVSQSPRYKVTKRGQDVALRCDPISGHVSLYWYRQALGQGPEFLTYFNYEAQQDKSGLPNDRFSAERPEGSISTLTIQRTEQRDSAMYRCASSETDRGPGYTFGSGTRLTVV.

This clonotype was counted a single time. The rearrangement joins TRBV7-9 to TRBJ1-2, with TRBD1 matching over 7 bases. This CDR3 contains 14 residues. Germline CDR1 is SEHNR and CDR2 is FQNEAQ (reference sequence). J lost 8 bases, V lost 2 bases, and 8 bases had no gene match. The chain's CDR3 is CASSLSRQGEGYTF. CDR3 sequence (DNA): TGTGCCAGCAGCTTAAGTAGACAGGGTGAGGGCTACACCTTC.

Only a few counts were recorded for this clonotype. The genes are TRBV29-1 and TRBJ1-4; D not resolved. There are 12 residues in the CDR3. Germline loops: CDR1 SQVTM, CDR2 ANQGSEA. V was shortened by 4 bases and J by 7 bases, with 10 bases between the two germline ends. The CDR3 loop reads CSVGFGGEKLFF. In nucleotides, the CDR3 is TGCAGCGTTGGGTTCGGTGGTGAAAAACTGTTTTTT.

The CDR3, as DNA: TGTGCCAGCAGTTTTCAGGGGGCCCTAGCCAAAAACATTCAGTACTTC. This codes for CASSFQGALAKNIQYF. The J gene is TRBJ2-4, the V gene TRBV28, with 8 bases that match TRBD1. Germline V gene sequence: CDR1 MDHEN, CDR2 SYDVKM. The CDR3 sequence is 16 residues long. Germline trimming cut 3 bases from V and 0 bases from J; bases unmatched to any gene: 4.

This chain uses TRBV5-1 with TRBJ1-3, with D uncertain. V lost 2 bases, J lost 0 bases, and 9 bases lay in between. Germline-derived CDR1 and CDR2 are SGHRS and YFSETQ. This CDR3 spans 15 amino acids. In nucleotides, the CDR3 is TGCGCCAGCAGCTTATTTCCCGGCTCTGGAAACACCATATATTTT. Translating gives CASSLFPGSGNTIYF.

This clonotype has only a few counts. The V gene is TRBV4-1, the J gene TRBJ2-3; D unresolved. CDR3 size: 16 residues. Deletions cut 2 bases from V and 5 bases from J, with 17 bases between. Germline V gene lookup returns CDR1 MGHRA and CDR2 YSYEKL. The CDR3 reads CASSQSNRVWQDTQYF. CDR3 nucleotide sequence: TGCGCCAGCAGCCAATCCAATCGGGTCTGGCAAGATACGCAGTATTTT.

This clonotype was counted between two and nine times. This rearrangement joins TRBV12-3 or TRBV12-4 to TRBJ2-1, with TRBD2 matching over 7 bases. V lost 1 base, J lost 5 bases, and 2 bases stayed unmatched. The CDR3 is made up of 14 amino acids. CDR3 residues: CASSLVAGNNEQFF. The CDR3 coding sequence is TGTGCCAGCAGTTTAGTAGCGGGCAACAATGAGCAGTTCTTC.

This clonotype was detected only a few times. The chain is built from TRBV12-3 or TRBV12-4 and TRBJ1-1; D uncertain. CDR3 size: 14 residues. V gave up 1 base and J gave up 3 bases, with 9 bases separating them. CDR3 in DNA: TGTGCCAGCAGTTTAGGGCGGGCTTACACTGAAGCTTTCTTT. Its translation is CASSLGRAYTEAFF.

A few counts support this clonotype. V is TRBV9 and J is TRBJ1-5; perhaps TRBD1 as D (6 bases). Deletions cut 1 base from V and 7 bases from J, with 15 bases between. Germline CDR1 SGDLS, CDR2 YYNGEE. This CDR3 is 15 amino acids long. The CDR3 region is CASSVKAGVGQPQHF. The CDR3 DNA follows: TGTGCCAGCAGCGTAAAGGCAGGGGTAGGGCAGCCCCAGCATTTT.

This clonotype was seen a handful of times. This rearrangement joins TRBV7-8 to TRBJ2-2; no reliable D call. Trimming left V 5 bases short and J 6 bases short, with 7 bases between. This CDR3 is built from 12 residues. Germline CDR1 is SGHVS and CDR2 is FQNEAQ. CDR3 amino acids: CASSLPSGELFF. CDR3 DNA sequence: TGTGCCAGCAGCCTCCCCTCCGGGGAGCTGTTTTTT.

The table lists this clonotype with many counts. J is TRBJ2-1 and V is TRBV4-2; D possibly corresponds to TRBD2 (5 bases). Germline CDR1 reads LGHNA; CDR2 reads YNFKEQ. The ends were cut back, 4 bases at V and 5 bases at J, with 9 bases in the middle. The CDR3 is 13 residues long. This CDR3 reads CASSRTGDNEQFF. CDR3 sequence (DNA): TGTGCCAGCAGCCGAACCGGGGACAATGAGCAGTTCTTC.

V usage is TRBV4-3 and J usage is TRBJ1-5, with a weak D call TRBD1 (6 bases). CDR3 length: 16 amino acids. Germline CDR1 is LGHNA and CDR2 is YSLEER. V was shortened by 0 bases and J by 1 base, with 10 bases between the two germline ends. The CDR3 is CASSQDLRGSNQPQHF. CDR3 coding DNA: TGCGCCAGCAGCCAAGATCTCAGGGGAAGCAATCAGCCCCAGCATTTT.

The J gene is TRBJ2-1, the V gene TRBV6-5; 7 bases are a match to TRBD2. Germline V gene lookup returns CDR1 MNHEY and CDR2 SVGAGI. The CDR3 runs 15 residues. Trimming removed 6 bases from V and 3 bases from J; junction bases left unmatched: 8. The CDR3 DNA reads TGTGCCAGCAGCCTCATTTGGGGGGGCTACAATGAGCAGTTCTTC. Protein: CASSLIWGGYNEQFF.

V and J are TRBV6-1 and TRBJ1-2; D uncertain. Looked up from germline, CDR1 is MNHNS and CDR2 is SASEGT. The CDR3 length is 16 residues. Trimming took 0 bases from V and 2 from J, leaving 13 bases between them. The CDR3 is CASSEANSWRNYGYTF. The CDR3 DNA sequence: TGTGCCAGCAGTGAAGCTAATTCGTGGAGGAACTATGGCTACACCTTC.

The J gene is TRBJ1-2, the V gene TRBV29-1; the match to TRBD1 covers 7 bases. Germline assignment: CDR1 SQVTM and CDR2 ANQGSEA. CDR3 length: 15 amino acids. Germline trimming cut 4 bases from V and 2 bases from J; bases unmatched to any gene: 10. Here the CDR3 reads CSVGGDPTGNYGYTF. In DNA form, the CDR3 reads TGCAGCGTTGGAGGGGACCCGACAGGGAACTATGGCTACACCTTC.

In this sample, this clonotype turned up many times. CDR3 nucleotides: TGTGCCAGCAGCCCAGGGGGGAAAGAGCAGTACGTC. Translation: CASSPGGKEQYV. The V call is TRBV12-3 or TRBV12-4, the J call TRBJ2-7; perhaps TRBD1 as D (7 bases). V lost 6 bases and J 7 bases, leaving 13 bases between the germline ends. The CDR3 has 12 amino acids.

In its sample, this clonotype was seen a few times. The chain is built from TRBV4-3 and TRBJ2-1, with D possibly matching TRBD2 (6 bases). CDR1 and CDR2 (germline): LGHNA, YSLEER. Between the trimmed V and J ends, which lost 0 bases and 8 bases, there was a span of 17 bases. The CDR3 covers 16 residues. CDR3 region: CASSQDRGRGGDEQFF. The CDR3 bases are TGCGCCAGCAGCCAAGATCGGGGAAGGGGAGGCGATGAGCAGTTCTTC.

The V gene is TRBV29-1, the J gene TRBJ1-2; D possibly corresponds to TRBD1 (6 bases). The CDR3 runs to 16 residues. Germline V lookup: CDR1 SQVTM, CDR2 ANQGSEA. V was trimmed by 1 base and J by 2 bases, leaving 17 bases between them. The CDR3 DNA reads as TGCAGCGTTGAAGGGGGCCTACTACAGGGAAACTATGGCTACACCTTC. Its protein is CSVEGGLLQGNYGYTF. The variable domain in full, completed from reference TRBV29-1 and TRBJ1-2, reads SAVISQKPSRDICQRGTSLTIQCQVDSQVTMMFWYRQQPGQSLTLIATANQGSEATYESGFVIDKFPISRPNLTFSTLTVSNMSPEDSSIYLCSVEGGLLQGNYGYTFGSGTRLTVV.

The rearrangement joins TRBV7-9 to TRBJ2-1; 10 positions agree with TRBD2. The CDR3 length is 17 residues. CDR1 is SEHNR and CDR2 is FQNEAQ in the germline V gene (reference sequence). V shed 2 bases and J 8 bases; nucleotides not matched to a gene: 12. The CDR3 nucleotides read TGTGCCAGCAGCTTAAGCCTGGAGCGGGGGGGCATCTATGAGCAGTTCTTC. This codes for CASSLSLERGGIYEQFF.

The sample holds a few counts of this clonotype. This sequence joins TRBV12-3 or TRBV12-4 and TRBJ1-1; 7 bases map to TRBD1. This CDR3 spans 13 amino acids. V lost 5 bases and J lost 4; bases outside the gene matches: 4. The DNA of the CDR3 is TGTGCCAGCAGTAGGGGGCCGAGCACTGAAGCTTTCTTT. Its protein is CASSRGPSTEAFF.

This clonotype has just a few counts. The chain is built from TRBV7-2 and TRBJ2-2; no definite D call. Trimming took 3 bases from V and 9 from J, leaving 5 bases between them. The CDR3 is made up of 11 amino acids. CDR1 SGHTA and CDR2 FQGNSA come from the germline V gene. CDR3 in DNA: TGTGCCAGCAGCTTTTCCCGGGAGCTGTTTTTT. The encoded protein is CASSFSRELFF. Complete variable domain (other parts from reference TRBV7-2 and TRBJ2-2): GAGVSQSPSNKVTEKGKDVELRCDPISGHTALYWYRQSLGQGLEFLIYFQGNSAPDKSGLPSDRFSAERTGGSVSTLTIQRTQQEDSAVYLCASSFSRELFFGEGSRLTVL.

This CDR3 reads CASSFTTWNTEAFF. The CDR3 region has the DNA TGTGCCAGCAGTTTTACTACCTGGAACACTGAAGCTTTCTTT. The chain links TRBV12-3 or TRBV12-4 to TRBJ1-1, with D unclear. There are 14 residues in the CDR3. Trimming left V 3 bases short and J 1 base short, with 9 bases between.